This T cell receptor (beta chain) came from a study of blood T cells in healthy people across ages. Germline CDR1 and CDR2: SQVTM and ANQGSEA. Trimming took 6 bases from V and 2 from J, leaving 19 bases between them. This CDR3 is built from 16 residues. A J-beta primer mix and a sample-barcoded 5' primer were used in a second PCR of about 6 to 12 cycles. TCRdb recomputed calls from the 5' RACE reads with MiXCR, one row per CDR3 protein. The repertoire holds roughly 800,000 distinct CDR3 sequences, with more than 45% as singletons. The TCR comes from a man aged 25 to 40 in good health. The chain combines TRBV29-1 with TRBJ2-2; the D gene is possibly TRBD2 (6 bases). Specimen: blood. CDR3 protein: CSVRTPEGPNTGELFF. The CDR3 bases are TGCAGCGTCCGTACACCGGAGGGCCCCAACACCGGGGAGCTGTTTTTT.